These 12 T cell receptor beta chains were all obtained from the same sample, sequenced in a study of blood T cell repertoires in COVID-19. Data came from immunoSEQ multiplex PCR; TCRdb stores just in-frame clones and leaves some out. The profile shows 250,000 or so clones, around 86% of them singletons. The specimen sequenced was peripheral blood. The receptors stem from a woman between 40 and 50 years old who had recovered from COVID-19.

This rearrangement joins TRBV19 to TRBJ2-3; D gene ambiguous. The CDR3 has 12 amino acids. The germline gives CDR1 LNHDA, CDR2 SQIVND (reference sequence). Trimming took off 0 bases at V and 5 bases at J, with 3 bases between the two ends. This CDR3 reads CASSIDRDTQYF. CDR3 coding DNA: TGTGCCAGTAGTATAGACAGAGATACGCAGTATTTT.

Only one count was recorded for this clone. The chain's CDR3 is CASSPSGTGRGYTF. The CDR3 DNA sequence: TGTGCCAGCAGCCCGTCCGGGACAGGGCGGGGCTACACCTTC. The J gene is TRBJ1-2, the V gene TRBV7-9; TRBD1 matches at 9 bases. CDR3 size: 14 residues. Unmatched junction bases numbered 9, after V lost 5 bases and J lost 8 bases. The V gene's germline CDR1 is SEHNR and CDR2 FQNEAQ (reference sequence).

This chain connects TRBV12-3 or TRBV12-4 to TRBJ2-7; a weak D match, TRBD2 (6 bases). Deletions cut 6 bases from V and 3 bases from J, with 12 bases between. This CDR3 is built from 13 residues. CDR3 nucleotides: TGTGCCAGCAGATCGGGAGAGAGCTACGAGCAGTACTTC. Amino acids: CASRSGESYEQYF.

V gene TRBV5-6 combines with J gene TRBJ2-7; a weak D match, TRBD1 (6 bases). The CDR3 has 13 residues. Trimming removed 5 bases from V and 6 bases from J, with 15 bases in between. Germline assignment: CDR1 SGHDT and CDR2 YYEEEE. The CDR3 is CASRTWGLGEQYF. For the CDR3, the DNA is TGTGCCAGCAGGACGTGGGGGCTGGGCGAGCAGTACTTC.

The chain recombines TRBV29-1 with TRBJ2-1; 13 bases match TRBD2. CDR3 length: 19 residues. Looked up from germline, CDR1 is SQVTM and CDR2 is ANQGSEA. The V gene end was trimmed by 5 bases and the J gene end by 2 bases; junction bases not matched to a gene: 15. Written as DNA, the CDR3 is TGCAGCGTTACAGGGTTGCGGACTAGCGGGAGTTTCGCCTACAATGAGCAGTTCTTC. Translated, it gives CSVTGLRTSGSFAYNEQFF.

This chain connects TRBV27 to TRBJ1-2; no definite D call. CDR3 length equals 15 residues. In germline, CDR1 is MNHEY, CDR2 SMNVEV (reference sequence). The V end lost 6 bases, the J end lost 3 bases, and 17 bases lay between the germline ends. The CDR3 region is CASRRNRFGDYGYTF. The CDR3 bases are TGTGCCAGCAGACGGAACAGATTTGGCGACTATGGCTACACCTTC.

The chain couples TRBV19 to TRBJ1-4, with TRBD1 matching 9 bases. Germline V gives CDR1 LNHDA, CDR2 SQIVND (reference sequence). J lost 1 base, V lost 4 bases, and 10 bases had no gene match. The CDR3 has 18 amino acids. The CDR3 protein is CASSTQGAGGVTNEKLFF. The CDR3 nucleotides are TGTGCCAGTAGTACACAGGGGGCTGGGGGTGTAACTAATGAAAAACTGTTTTTT.

The CDR3 spells CASSLELAGYNEQFF. Written as DNA, the CDR3 is TGTGCCAGCAGCTTAGAACTAGCGGGATACAATGAGCAGTTCTTC. The chain carries TRBV11-2 and TRBJ2-1, with TRBD2 identical over 10 bases. With 0 bases clipped from V and 4 bases from J, the junction kept 0 bases outside the gene matches. Per the germline V gene, CDR1 is SGHAT and CDR2 is FQNNGV. This CDR3 is 15 amino acids long.

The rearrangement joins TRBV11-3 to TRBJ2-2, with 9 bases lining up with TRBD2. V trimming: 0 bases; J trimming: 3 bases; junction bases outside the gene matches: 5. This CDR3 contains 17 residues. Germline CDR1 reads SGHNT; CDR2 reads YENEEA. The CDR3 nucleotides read TGTGCCAGCAGCTTAGACCTGACTAGCGGTGACACCGGGGAGCTGTTTTTT. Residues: CASSLDLTSGDTGELFF.

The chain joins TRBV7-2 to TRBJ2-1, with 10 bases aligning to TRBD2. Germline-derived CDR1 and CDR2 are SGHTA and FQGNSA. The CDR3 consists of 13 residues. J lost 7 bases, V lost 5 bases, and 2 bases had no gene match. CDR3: CASSLGLANEQFF. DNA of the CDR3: TGTGCCAGCAGCCTGGGACTAGCGAATGAGCAGTTCTTC.

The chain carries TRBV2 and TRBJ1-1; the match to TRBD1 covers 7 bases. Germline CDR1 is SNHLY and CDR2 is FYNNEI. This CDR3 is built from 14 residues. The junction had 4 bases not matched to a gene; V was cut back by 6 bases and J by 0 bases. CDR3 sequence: CASRVTGVNTEAFF. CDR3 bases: TGTGCCAGCAGGGTAACAGGGGTGAACACTGAAGCTTTCTTT.

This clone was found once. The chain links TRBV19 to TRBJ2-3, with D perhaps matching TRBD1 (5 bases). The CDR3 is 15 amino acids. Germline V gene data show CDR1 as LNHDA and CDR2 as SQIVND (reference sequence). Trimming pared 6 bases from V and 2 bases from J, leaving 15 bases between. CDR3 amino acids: CASRPQQESTDTQYF. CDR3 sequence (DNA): TGTGCCAGTAGGCCCCAACAGGAGTCCACAGATACGCAGTATTTT.